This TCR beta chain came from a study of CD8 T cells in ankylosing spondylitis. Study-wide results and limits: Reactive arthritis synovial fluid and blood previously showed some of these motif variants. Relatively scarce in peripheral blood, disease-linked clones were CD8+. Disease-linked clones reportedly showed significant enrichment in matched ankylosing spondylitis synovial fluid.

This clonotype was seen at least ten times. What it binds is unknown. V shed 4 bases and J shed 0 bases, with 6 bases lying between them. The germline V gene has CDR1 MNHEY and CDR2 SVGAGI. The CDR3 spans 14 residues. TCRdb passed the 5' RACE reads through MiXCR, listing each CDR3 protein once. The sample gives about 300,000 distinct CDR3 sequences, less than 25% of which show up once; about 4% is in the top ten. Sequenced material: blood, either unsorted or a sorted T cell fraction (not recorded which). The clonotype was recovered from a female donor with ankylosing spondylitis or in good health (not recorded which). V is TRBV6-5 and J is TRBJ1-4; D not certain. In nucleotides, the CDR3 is TGTGCCAGCAGTTGGGCAGCAACTAATGAAAAACTGTTTTTT. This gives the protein CASSWAATNEKLFF.